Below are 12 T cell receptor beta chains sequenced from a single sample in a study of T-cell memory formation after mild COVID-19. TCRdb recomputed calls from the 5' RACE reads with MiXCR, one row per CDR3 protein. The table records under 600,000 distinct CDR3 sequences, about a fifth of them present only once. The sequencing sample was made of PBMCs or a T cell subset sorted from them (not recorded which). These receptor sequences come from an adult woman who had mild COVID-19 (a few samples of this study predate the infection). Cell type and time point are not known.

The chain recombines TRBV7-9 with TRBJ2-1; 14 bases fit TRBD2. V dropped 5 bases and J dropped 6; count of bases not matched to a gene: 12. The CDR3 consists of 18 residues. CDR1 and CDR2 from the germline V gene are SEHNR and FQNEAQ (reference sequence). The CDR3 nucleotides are TGTGCCAGCAGCCACCAGGTTACCGGGACTAGCGGGAGCAATGAGCAGTTCTTC. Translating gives CASSHQVTGTSGSNEQFF.

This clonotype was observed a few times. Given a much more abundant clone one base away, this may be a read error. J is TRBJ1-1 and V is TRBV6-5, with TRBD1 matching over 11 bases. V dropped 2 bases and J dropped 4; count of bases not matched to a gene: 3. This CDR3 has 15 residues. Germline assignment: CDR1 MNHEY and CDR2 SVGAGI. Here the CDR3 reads CASSYPGTGGTEAFF. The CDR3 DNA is TGTGCCAGCAGTTACCCCGGGACAGGGGGCACTGAAGCTTTCTTT.

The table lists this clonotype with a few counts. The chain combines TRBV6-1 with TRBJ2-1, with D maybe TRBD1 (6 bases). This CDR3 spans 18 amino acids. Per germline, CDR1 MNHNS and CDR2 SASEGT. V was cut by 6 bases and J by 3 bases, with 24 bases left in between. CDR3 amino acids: CASSTQVGIRGVYNEQFF. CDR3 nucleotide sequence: TGTGCCAGCAGCACCCAGGTGGGGATCAGGGGAGTCTACAATGAGCAGTTCTTC.

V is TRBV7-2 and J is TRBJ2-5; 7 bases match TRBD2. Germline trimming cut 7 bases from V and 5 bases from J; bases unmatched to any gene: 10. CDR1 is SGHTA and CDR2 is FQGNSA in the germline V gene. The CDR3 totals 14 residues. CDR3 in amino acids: CASTYLAASETQYF. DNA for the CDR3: TGTGCCAGCACCTACCTAGCGGCCTCGGAGACCCAGTACTTC.

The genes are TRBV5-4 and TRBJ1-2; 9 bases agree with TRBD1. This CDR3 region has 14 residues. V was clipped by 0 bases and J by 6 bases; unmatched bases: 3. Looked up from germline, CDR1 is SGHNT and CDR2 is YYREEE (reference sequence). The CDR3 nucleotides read TGTGCCAGCAGCTTGGAACAGGGGGCAGATGGCTACACCTTC. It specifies CASSLEQGADGYTF.

CDR3 coding DNA: TGTGCCAGCAGCTCCGGGACAGTTAATCAGCCCCAGCATTTT. The encoded protein is CASSSGTVNQPQHF. The rearrangement joins TRBV7-9 to TRBJ1-5; TRBD1 aligns across 7 bases. Per the germline V gene, CDR1 is SEHNR and CDR2 is FQNEAQ (reference sequence). This CDR3 has 14 amino acids. V trimming: 4 bases; J trimming: 4 bases; junction bases outside the gene matches: 4. The whole variable domain, filled in from reference TRBV7-9 and TRBJ1-5, reads DTGVSQNPRHKITKRGQNVTFRCDPISEHNRLYWYRQTLGQGPEFLTYFQNEAQLEKSRLLSDRFSAERPKGSFSTLEIQRTEQGDSAMYLCASSSGTVNQPQHFGDGTRLSIL.

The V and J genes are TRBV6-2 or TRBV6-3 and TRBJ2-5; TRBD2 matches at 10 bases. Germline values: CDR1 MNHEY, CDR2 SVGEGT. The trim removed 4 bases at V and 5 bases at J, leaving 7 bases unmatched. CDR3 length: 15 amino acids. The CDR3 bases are TGTGCCAGCAGTTCTACTAGCGGGAAGGGGGAGACCCAGTACTTC. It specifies CASSSTSGKGETQYF.

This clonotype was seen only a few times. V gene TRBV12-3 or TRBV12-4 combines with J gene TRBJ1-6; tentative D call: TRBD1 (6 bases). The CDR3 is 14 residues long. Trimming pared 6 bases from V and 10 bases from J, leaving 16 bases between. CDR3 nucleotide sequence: TGTGCCAGCAGCCTAAGGGCAGGGGTCTCACCCCTCCACTTT. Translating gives CASSLRAGVSPLHF.

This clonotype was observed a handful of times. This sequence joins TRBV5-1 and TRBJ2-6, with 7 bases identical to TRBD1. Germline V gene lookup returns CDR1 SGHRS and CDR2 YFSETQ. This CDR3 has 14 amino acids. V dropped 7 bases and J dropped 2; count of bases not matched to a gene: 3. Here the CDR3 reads CASRTGTGANVLTF. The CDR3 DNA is TGCGCCAGCCGGACAGGTACTGGGGCCAACGTCCTGACTTTC.

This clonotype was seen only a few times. This chain's CDR3 is CASSLDVLARIGPSTDTQYF. Here the CDR3 DNA reads TGTGCCAGCAGTTTAGATGTACTAGCGCGAATTGGTCCTAGCACAGATACGCAGTATTTT. The chain combines TRBV12-3 or TRBV12-4 with TRBJ2-3, with TRBD2 matching 7 bases. J was trimmed by 0 bases and V by 1 base; bases with no gene match: 16. CDR3 size: 20 residues.

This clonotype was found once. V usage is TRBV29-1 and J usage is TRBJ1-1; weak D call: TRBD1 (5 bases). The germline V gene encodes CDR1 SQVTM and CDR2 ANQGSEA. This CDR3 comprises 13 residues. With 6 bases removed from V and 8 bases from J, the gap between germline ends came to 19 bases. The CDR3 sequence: CSVRGDPGVEAFF. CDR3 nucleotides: TGCAGCGTCCGGGGGGATCCAGGTGTCGAAGCTTTCTTT.

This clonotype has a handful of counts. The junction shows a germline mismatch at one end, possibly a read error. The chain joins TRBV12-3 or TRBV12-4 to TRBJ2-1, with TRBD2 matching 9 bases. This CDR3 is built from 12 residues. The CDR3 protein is CASSSGLASHVF. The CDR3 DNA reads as TGTGCCAGCAGCTCAGGACTAGCGAGTCATGTCTTC.